This T cell receptor beta chain emerged from a study of blood T cell repertoires in COVID-19. Study background: The United States, Italy and Spain were the sources of the acute and convalescent COVID-19 samples. The analysed material was cDNA or gDNA that came from T cells, B-cell-depleted T cells, or PBMCs.

V was pared by 3 bases and J by 8 bases, with 9 bases of the junction left unmatched. The CDR3 loop spans 15 amino acids. The germline CDR1 and CDR2 sequences are MNHEY and SMNVEV (reference sequence). Authors' data handling: Quantification of nucleated cells was approximated via reference gene primer amplification. This table comes from immunoSEQ multiplex PCR, and its TCRdb copy is limited to in-frame clones, with some not included. That table furnishes V, J and clone size, whereas the DNA furnished D and trimming. The data show roughly 220,000 clones, about 86% seen once. The V and J genes are TRBV27 and TRBJ1-3; TRBD1 matches at 8 bases. The material sequenced was peripheral blood. The clonotype comes from a woman aged 60 to 75 with acute or convalescent COVID-19. CDR3 nucleotide sequence: TGTGCCAGCAGTTTCCCGACAGGGGAGTGGGACACCATATATTTT. Encoded protein: CASSFPTGEWDTIYF.